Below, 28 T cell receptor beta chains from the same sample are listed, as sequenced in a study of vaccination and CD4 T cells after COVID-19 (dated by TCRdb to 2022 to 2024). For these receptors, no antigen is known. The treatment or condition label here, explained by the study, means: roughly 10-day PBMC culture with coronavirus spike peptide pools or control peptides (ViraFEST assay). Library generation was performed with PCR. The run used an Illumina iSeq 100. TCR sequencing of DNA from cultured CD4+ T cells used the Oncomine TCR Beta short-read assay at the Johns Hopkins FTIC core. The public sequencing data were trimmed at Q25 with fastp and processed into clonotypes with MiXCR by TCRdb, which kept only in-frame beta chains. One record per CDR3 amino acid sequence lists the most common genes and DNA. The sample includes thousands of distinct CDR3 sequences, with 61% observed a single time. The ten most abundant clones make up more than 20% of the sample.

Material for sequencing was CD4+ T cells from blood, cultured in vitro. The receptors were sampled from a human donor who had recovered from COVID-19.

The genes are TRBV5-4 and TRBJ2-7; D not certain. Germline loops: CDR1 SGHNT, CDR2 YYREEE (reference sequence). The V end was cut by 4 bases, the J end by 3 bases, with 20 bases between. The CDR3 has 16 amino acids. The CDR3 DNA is TGTGCCAGCAGCCCGAGCCGGGCCCTAGTACTCTACGAGCAGTACTTC. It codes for CASSPSRALVLYEQYF.

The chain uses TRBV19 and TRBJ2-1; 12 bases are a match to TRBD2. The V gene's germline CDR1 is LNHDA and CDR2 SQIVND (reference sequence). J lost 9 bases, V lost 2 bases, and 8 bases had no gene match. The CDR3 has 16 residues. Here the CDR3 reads CASSIRLAGDFVEQFF. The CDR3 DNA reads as TGTGCCAGTAGTATACGACTAGCGGGAGATTTCGTTGAGCAGTTCTTC.

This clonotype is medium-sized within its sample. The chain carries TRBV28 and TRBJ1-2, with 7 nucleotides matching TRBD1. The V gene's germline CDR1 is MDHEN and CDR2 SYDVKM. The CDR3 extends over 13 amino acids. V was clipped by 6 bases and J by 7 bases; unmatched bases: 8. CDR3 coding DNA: TGTGCCAGCAGCCCAGACAGGGTTCGTGGCTACACCTTC. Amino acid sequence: CASSPDRVRGYTF.

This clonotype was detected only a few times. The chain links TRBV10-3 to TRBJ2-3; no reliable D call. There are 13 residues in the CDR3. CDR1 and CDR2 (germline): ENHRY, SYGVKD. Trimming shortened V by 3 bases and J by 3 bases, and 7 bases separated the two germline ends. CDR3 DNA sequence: TGTGCCATCAGTGACGGCAAAACAGATACGCAGTATTTT. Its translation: CAISDGKTDTQYF.

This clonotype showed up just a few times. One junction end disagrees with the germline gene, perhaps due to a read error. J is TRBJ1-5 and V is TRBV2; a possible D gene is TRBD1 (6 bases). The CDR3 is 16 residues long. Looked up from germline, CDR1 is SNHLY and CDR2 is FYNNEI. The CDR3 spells CASNEQGRVDNQPQHF. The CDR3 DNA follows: TGTGCCAGCAATGAACAGGGTAGGGTGGACAATCAGCCCCAGCATTTT.

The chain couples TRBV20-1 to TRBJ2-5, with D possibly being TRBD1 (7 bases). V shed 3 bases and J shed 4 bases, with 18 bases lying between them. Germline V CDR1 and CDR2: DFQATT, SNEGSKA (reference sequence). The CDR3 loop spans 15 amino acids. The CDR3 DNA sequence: TGCAGTGCTAGGGGCGGAGGGGGCGGCGGAGAGACCCAGTACTTC. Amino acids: CSARGGGGGGETQYF.

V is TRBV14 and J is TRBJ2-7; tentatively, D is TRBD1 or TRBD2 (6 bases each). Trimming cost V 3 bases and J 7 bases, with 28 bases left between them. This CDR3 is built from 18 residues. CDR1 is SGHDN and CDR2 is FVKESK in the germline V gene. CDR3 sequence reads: CASSHGYSPGAFLWEQYF. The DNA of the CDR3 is TGTGCCAGCAGCCACGGGTATTCCCCGGGGGCTTTTCTTTGGGAGCAGTACTTC.

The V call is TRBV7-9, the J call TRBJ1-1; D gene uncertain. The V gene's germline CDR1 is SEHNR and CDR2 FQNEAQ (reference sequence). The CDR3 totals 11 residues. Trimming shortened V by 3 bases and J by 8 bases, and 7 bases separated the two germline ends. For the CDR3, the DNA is TGTGCCAGCAGCTTCCGGACCGAAGCTTTCTTT. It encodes CASSFRTEAFF.

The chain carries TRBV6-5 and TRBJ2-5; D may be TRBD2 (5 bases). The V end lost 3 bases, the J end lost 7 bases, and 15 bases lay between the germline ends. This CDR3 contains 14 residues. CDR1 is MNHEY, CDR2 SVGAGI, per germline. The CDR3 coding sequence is TGTGCCAGCAGTTATGGGCGGGCCCTACGGACCCAGTACTTC. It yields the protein CASSYGRALRTQYF.

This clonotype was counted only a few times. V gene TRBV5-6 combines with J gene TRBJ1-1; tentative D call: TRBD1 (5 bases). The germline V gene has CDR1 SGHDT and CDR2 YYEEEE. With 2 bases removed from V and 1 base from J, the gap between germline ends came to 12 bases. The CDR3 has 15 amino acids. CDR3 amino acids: CASSLLGVGNTEAFF. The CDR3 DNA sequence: TGTGCCAGCAGCTTACTGGGGGTAGGGAACACTGAAGCTTTCTTT.

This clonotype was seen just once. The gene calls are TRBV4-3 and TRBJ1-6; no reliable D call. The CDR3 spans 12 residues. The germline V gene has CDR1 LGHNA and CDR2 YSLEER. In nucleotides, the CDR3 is TGCGCAAGCTCGGGTCTAAATTCACCCCTCCACTTT. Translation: CASSGLNSPLHF.

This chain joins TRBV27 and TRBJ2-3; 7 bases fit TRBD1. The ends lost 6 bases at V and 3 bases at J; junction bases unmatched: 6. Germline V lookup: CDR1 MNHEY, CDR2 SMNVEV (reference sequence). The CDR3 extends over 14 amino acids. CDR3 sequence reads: CASRRTGSTDTQYF. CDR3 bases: TGTGCCAGCAGGAGGACAGGTTCAACAGATACGCAGTATTTT.

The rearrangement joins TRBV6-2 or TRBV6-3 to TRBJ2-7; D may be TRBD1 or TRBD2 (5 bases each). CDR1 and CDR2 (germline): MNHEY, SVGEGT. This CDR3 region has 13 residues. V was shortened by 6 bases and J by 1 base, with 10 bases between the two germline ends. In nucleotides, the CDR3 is TGTGCCAGCAGAGGGACCGTATCCTACGAGCAGTACTTC. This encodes CASRGTVSYEQYF.

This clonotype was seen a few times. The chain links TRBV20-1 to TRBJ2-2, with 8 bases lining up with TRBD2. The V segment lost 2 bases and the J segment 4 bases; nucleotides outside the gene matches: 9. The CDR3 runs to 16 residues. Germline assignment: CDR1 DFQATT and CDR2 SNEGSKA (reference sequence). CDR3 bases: TGCAGTGCTAGATTCGTGCCGGGAGGGTCCACCGGGGAGCTGTTTTTT. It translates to CSARFVPGGSTGELFF.

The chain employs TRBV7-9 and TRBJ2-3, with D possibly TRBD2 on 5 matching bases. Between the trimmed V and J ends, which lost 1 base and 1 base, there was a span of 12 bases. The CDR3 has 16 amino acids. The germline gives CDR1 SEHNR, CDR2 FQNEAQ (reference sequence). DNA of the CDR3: TGTGCCAGCAGCTTAGGTTACAGCGGAGGCACAGATACGCAGTATTTT. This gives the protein CASSLGYSGGTDTQYF.

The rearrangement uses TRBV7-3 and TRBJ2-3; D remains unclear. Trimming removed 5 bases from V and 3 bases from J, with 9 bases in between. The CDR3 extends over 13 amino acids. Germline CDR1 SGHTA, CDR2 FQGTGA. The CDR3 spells CASSLGSTDTQYF. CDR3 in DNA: TGTGCCAGCAGCCTGGGAAGTACAGATACGCAGTATTTT.

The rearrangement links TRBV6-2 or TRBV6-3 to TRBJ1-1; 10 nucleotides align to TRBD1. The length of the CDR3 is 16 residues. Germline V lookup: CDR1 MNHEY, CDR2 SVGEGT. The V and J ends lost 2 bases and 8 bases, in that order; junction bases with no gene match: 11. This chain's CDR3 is CASSYETLTGGGEAFF. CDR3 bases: TGTGCCAGCAGTTACGAAACCTTGACAGGGGGCGGCGAAGCTTTCTTT.

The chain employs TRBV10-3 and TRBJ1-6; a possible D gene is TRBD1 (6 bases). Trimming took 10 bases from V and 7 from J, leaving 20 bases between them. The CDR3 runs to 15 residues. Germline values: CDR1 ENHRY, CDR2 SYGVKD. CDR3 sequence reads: CATHRGGQKNSPLHF. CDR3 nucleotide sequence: TGTGCCACGCATAGGGGGGGGCAGAAAAATTCACCCCTCCACTTT.

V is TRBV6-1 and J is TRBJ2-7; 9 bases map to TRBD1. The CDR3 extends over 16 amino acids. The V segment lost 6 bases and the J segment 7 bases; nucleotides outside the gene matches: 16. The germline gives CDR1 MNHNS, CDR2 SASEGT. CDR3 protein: CASSYRPGTGSSEQYF. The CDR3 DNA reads TGTGCCAGCAGCTATCGGCCCGGGACAGGGTCGTCTGAGCAGTACTTC.

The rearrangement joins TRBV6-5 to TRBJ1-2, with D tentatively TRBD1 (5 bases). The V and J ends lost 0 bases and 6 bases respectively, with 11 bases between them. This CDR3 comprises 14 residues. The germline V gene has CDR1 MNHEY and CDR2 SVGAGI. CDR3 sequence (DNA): TGTGCCAGCAGTTACTCGGTTGAAGGGGATGGCTACACCTTC. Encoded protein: CASSYSVEGDGYTF.

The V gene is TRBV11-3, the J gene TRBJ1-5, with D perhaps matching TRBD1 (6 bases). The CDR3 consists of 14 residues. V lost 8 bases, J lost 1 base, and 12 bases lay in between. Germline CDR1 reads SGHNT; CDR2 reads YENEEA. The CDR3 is CASQQGYSNQPQHF. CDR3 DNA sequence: TGTGCCAGCCAACAGGGATACAGCAATCAGCCCCAGCATTTT.

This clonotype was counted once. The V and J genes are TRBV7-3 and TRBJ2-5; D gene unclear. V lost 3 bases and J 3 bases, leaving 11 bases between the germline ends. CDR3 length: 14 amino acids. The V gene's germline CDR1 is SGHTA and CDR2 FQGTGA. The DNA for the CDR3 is TGTGCCAGCAGCTTTTCGGGCAGTGAAGAGACCCAGTACTTC. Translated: CASSFSGSEETQYF. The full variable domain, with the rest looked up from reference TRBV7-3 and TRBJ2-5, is GAGVSQTPSNKVTEKGKYVELRCDPISGHTALYWYRQSLGQGPEFLIYFQGTGAADDSGLPNDRFFAVRPEGSVSTLKIQRTERGDSAVYLCASSFSGSEETQYFGPGTRLLVL.

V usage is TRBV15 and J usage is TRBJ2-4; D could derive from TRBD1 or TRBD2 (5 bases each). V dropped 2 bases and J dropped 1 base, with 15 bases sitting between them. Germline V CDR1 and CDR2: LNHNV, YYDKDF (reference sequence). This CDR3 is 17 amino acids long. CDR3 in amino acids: CATSRSTGGWAKNIQYF. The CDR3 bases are TGTGCCACCAGCAGATCCACAGGAGGCTGGGCCAAAAACATTCAGTACTTC.

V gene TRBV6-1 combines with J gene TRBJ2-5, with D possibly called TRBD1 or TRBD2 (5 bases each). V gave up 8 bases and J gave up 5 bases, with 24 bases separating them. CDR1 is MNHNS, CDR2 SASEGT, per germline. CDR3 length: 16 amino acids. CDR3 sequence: CASVSMIAQGGETQYF. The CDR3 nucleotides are TGTGCCAGCGTTAGTATGATCGCGCAGGGCGGGGAGACCCAGTACTTC.

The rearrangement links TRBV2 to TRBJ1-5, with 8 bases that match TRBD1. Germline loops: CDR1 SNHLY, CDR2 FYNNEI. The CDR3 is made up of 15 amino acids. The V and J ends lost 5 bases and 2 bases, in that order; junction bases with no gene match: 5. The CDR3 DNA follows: TGTGCCAGCAGTTCCGACAGGGGAGGCAATCAGCCCCAGCATTTT. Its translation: CASSSDRGGNQPQHF.

The CDR3 DNA is TGTGCCAGTGGGACAGGGAGCGAGCAGTACTTC. It encodes CASGTGSEQYF. The chain links TRBV19 to TRBJ2-7; the match to TRBD1 covers 9 bases. The trim removed 8 bases at V and 6 bases at J, leaving 2 bases unmatched. This CDR3 comprises 11 residues. CDR1 is LNHDA, CDR2 SQIVND, per germline (reference sequence).

Here the CDR3 DNA reads TGCGCCAGCAGCCCCGGACAGGGGCCTAGCAATCAGCCCCAGCATTTT. This codes for CASSPGQGPSNQPQHF. V usage is TRBV5-1 and J usage is TRBJ1-5; 9 bases map to TRBD1. The V gene's germline CDR1 is SGHRS and CDR2 YFSETQ. J was trimmed by 0 bases and V by 4 bases; bases with no gene match: 5. CDR3 length: 16 amino acids.

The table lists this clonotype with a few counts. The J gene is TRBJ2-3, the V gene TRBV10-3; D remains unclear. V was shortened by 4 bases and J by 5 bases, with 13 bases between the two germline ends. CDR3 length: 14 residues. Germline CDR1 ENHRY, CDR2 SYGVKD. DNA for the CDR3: TGTGCCATCAGTGCCGGCCAATCCTTAGATACGCAGTATTTT. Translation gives CAISAGQSLDTQYF.